This TCR beta chain was documented in a study of cytomegalovirus exposure and HLA in healthy donors. Notes on the study in general: Later analysis indicated greater clonal expansion among HLA-associated TCR beta chains than among equally common other chains.

CDR1 SGHNT and CDR2 YYREEE come from the germline V gene (reference sequence). The CDR3 loop spans 15 amino acids. J was trimmed by 2 bases and V by 4 bases; bases with no gene match: 6. Remarks on this clone: Its cognate antigen is unknown.

Amplification used 60 Vbeta primers and 13 Jbeta primers. Clones were sequenced by immunoSEQ multiplex PCR, and TCRdb holds only the in-frame ones, with some missing. The sample contains about 140,000 clones, roughly 75% of which appear only once. The J gene is TRBJ2-3, the V gene TRBV5-4; 8 nucleotides match TRBD1. Sequenced sample: PBMCs. The sequence was obtained from a man aged 35-49 years in good health and CMV-seronegative. The CDR3 reads CASSKDRALTDTQYF. The CDR3 nucleotides are TGTGCCAGCAGCAAGGACAGGGCCCTCACAGATACGCAGTATTTT.